This TCR beta chain was recovered during a study of T cell responses to AZD1222 COVID-19 vaccine. Notes on the study in general: White British ancestry dominated among donors, who included more females, and clonal diversity was possibly underestimated. Spike-specific TCRs gained breadth and depth after people received two AZD1222 doses. Targets within unmutated variant regions were reportedly found for nearly half of spike-specific TCRs.

This clone occurred once. Its antigen remains unidentified. Assay: immunoSEQ multiplex PCR; the TCRdb copy retains only in-frame clones and omits some. The repertoire consists of roughly 150,000 clones, with around 85% occurring once and the leading ten covering roughly 6.9%. The CDR3 length is 13 residues. Per germline, CDR1 MNHEY and CDR2 SVGAGI. V dropped 6 bases and J dropped 10 bases, with 13 bases sitting between them. The material was peripheral blood, obtained after recovery from COVID-19. This receptor was identified in an adult who had recovered from COVID-19. This chain links TRBV6-5 with TRBJ1-6; D is ambiguous. For the CDR3, the DNA is TGTGCCAGCAGGGACGGTGAAGGGTCACCCCTCCACTTT. The encoded protein is CASRDGEGSPLHF.